Sequencing of this T cell receptor beta chain was carried out in a study of OX40 agonist ivuxolimab in advanced cancers. Whole-study results and caveats: The work left the antigen specificity of expanded peripheral T cells undetermined. At doses 0.1 to 3.0 mg/kg, CD4+ and CD8+ clones expanded. Low normalized T-cell clonal expansion was additionally recorded for some nonresponders.

This table comes from immunoSEQ multiplex PCR, and its TCRdb copy is limited to in-frame clones, with some not included. Here the sample spans roughly 49,000 clones, around 87% being singletons. Losses at the gene ends were 7 bases for V and 7 bases for J; bases not matched to a gene: 9. The V gene's germline CDR1 is MNHEY and CDR2 SMNVEV (reference sequence). CDR3 length: 14 residues. With respect to this clone: The antigen is unknown.

The cohort excluded patients with autoimmune disease history or systemic immunosuppression. The receptor was isolated from an adult with an advanced solid tumor such as melanoma, head and neck, liver or kidney cancer. The sequencing used CD4+ or CD8+ T cells sorted from blood, collected in a trial of the OX40 agonist ivuxolimab. This sequence joins TRBV27 and TRBJ2-1; 8 bases fit TRBD2. The CDR3 region is CASTDGRAGNEQFF. The DNA for the CDR3 is TGTGCCAGCACGGACGGGAGGGCCGGGAATGAGCAGTTCTTC.